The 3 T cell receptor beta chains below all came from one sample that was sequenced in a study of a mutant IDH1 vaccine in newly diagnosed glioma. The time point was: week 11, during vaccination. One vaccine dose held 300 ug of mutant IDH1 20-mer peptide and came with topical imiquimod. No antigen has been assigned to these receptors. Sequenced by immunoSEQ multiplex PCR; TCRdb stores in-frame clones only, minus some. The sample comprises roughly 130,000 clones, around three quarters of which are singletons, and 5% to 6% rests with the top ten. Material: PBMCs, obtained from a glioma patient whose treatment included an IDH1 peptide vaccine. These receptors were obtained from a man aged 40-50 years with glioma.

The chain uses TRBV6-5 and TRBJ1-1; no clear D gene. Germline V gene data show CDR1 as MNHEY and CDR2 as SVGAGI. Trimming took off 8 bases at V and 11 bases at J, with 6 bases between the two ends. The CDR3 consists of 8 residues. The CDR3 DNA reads TGTGCCAGCTTTAGGGCTTTCTTT. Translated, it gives CASFRAFF.

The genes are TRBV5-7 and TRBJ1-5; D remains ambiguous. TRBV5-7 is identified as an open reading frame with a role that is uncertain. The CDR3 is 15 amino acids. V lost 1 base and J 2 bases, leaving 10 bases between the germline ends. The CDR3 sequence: CASSLKGECNQPQHF. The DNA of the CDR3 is TGTGCCAGCAGCTTGAAAGGCGAGTGCAATCAGCCCCAGCATTTT.

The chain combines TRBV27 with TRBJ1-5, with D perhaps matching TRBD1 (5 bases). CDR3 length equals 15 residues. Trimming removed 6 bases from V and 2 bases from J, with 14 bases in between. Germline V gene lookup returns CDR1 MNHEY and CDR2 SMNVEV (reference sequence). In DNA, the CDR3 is TGTGCCAGCAGCCTCCAAGGGGTCCGCAATCAGCCCCAGCATTTT. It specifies CASSLQGVRNQPQHF.